The 8 T cell receptor beta chains reported below all come from one sample, sequenced in a study of T-cell memory formation after mild COVID-19. MiXCR was run by TCRdb on the 5' RACE reads, yielding one entry per CDR3 protein. The data contain 300,000 to 350,000 distinct CDR3 sequences, approximately 14% of them singletons. Specimen: PBMCs or a T cell subset sorted from them (not recorded which). Receptor source: a man younger than 30 who had mild COVID-19 (a few samples of this study predate the infection). Cell type and time point are not known.

V is TRBV12-3 or TRBV12-4 and J is TRBJ2-2; D call uncertain. The CDR3 sequence is 11 residues long. Trimming stripped 7 bases from V and 8 bases from J, with 8 bases between. The CDR3 DNA reads as TGTGCCAGCACCTACCGGGGGGAGCTGTTTTTT. It encodes CASTYRGELFF.

This clonotype has at least ten counts. The J gene is TRBJ1-2, the V gene TRBV7-2; 7 bases are a match to TRBD1. Per germline, CDR1 SGHTA and CDR2 FQGNSA. Trimming at V came to 5 bases and at J to 6 bases, leaving 12 bases not matched to a gene. CDR3 length: 15 amino acids. This CDR3 is CASSAREGARDGYTF. In DNA form, the CDR3 reads TGTGCCAGCAGCGCCCGGGAGGGGGCGCGGGATGGCTACACCTTC. The full variable domain, with the rest looked up from reference TRBV7-2 and TRBJ1-2, is GAGVSQSPSNKVTEKGKDVELRCDPISGHTALYWYRQSLGQGLEFLIYFQGNSAPDKSGLPSDRFSAERTGGSVSTLTIQRTQQEDSAVYLCASSAREGARDGYTFGSGTRLTVV.

This chain connects TRBV20-1 to TRBJ2-3; a possible D gene is TRBD1 (5 bases). V was trimmed by 2 bases and J by 1 base, leaving 22 bases between them. Germline V gives CDR1 DFQATT, CDR2 SNEGSKA (reference sequence). The CDR3 spans 18 residues. The CDR3 coding sequence is TGCAGTGCTAGACTACCATGGTCCTGGGGCGGCGGCACAGATACGCAGTATTTT. Protein: CSARLPWSWGGGTDTQYF.

This chain links TRBV6-2 or TRBV6-3 with TRBJ2-2; no clear D gene. The CDR3 is 12 residues long. Germline lookup yields CDR1 MNHEY and CDR2 SVGEGT. V gave up 0 bases and J gave up 8 bases, with 4 bases separating them. CDR3 sequence: CASSYSGGELFF. The CDR3 region has the DNA TGTGCCAGCAGTTACTCCGGGGGGGAGCTGTTTTTT.

This clonotype has just a few counts. V and J are TRBV7-8 and TRBJ1-2; TRBD1 aligns across 9 bases. The ends lost 6 bases at V and 8 bases at J; junction bases unmatched: 10. The CDR3 is 14 residues long. The germline V gene encodes CDR1 SGHVS and CDR2 FQNEAQ. CDR3 coding DNA: TGTGCCAGCAGTCAGGCCGGGACAGGGCTCGGCTACACCTTC. Protein product: CASSQAGTGLGYTF.

As for this clonotype: Since the CDR3 does not end with the conserved phenylalanine or tryptophan, this likely comes from a read error. The chain combines TRBV3-1 with TRBJ2-1; D may be TRBD2 (5 bases). The CDR3 consists of 17 residues. The V gene's germline CDR1 is LGHDT and CDR2 YNNKEL (reference sequence). V was pared by 0 bases and J by 12 bases, with 24 bases between. The CDR3 DNA follows: TGTGCCAGCAGCCAAGAACCCCCTGGGTCCCGGTCCGGAGGGCAGTTCTTA. Residues: CASSQEPPGSRSGGQFL.

This clonotype was seen ten or more times. The chain has TRBV3-1 and TRBJ2-1; either TRBD1 or TRBD2 may fit D (5 bases each). The ends were cut back, 0 bases at V and 0 bases at J, with 15 bases in the middle. This CDR3 comprises 18 residues. CDR1 is LGHDT, CDR2 YNNKEL, per germline (reference sequence). CDR3 sequence: CASSQDPSGRSSYNEQFF. The CDR3 DNA reads as TGTGCCAGCAGCCAAGACCCCTCGGGGCGCAGCTCCTACAATGAGCAGTTCTTC.

This clonotype was observed a handful of times. The chain employs TRBV7-2 and TRBJ1-2; D gene ambiguous. Trimming took off 6 bases at V and 2 bases at J, with 10 bases between the two ends. The CDR3 consists of 13 residues. Per the germline V gene, CDR1 is SGHTA and CDR2 is FQGNSA. The CDR3 reads CASSPTWNYGYTF. The DNA for the CDR3 is TGTGCCAGCAGTCCCACATGGAACTATGGCTACACCTTC.